This T cell receptor (beta chain) stems from a study of blood T cell repertoires in COVID-19. Study-level background: PBMCs, B-cell-depleted T cells, or T cells were the source of the cDNA or gDNA that made up the material.

How the authors handled the data: Reference gene primer amplification gave nucleated cell count estimates. TCRdb keeps only in-frame clones here, not all; method: immunoSEQ multiplex PCR. V, J and clone size were drawn from that table, and D and trimming were deduced from the DNA. The top ten clones hold 3% to 3.5% of a sample with a few hundred thousand clones, about four fifths of them seen once. CDR3 length: 15 residues. The ends lost 5 bases at V and 9 bases at J; junction bases unmatched: 14. CDR1 SGHVS and CDR2 FNYEAQ come from the germline V gene. Input material: peripheral blood. The origin of this receptor is a woman in her twenties or thirties who had recovered from COVID-19. The chain couples TRBV7-6 to TRBJ2-7; 9 bases agree with TRBD1. The CDR3: CASSPPGQGLVGQYF. In DNA, the CDR3 is TGTGCCAGCAGCCCCCCGGGACAGGGATTGGTCGGGCAGTACTTC.